The 5 T cell receptor beta chains below come from one sample, sequenced in a study of T-cell memory formation after mild COVID-19. Using its own MiXCR run on the 5' RACE reads, TCRdb lists one record per CDR3 protein. The sample comprises about 15,000 distinct CDR3 sequences, about 21% of which are singletons, and 55% to 60% rests with the top ten. Sequenced input: PBMCs or a T cell subset sorted from them (not recorded which). These receptors were collected from a man aged 18 to 30 who had mild COVID-19 (a few samples of this study predate the infection). Cell type and time point are not known.

Ten or more counts support this clonotype. The chain recombines TRBV5-1 with TRBJ2-2; TRBD1 might be the D (6 bases). The ends were cut back, 2 bases at V and 0 bases at J, with 14 bases in the middle. The CDR3 runs 17 residues. CDR1 is SGHRS, CDR2 YFSETQ, per germline. This CDR3 is CASSFQETGANTGELFF. In nucleotides, the CDR3 is TGCGCCAGCAGCTTCCAAGAGACAGGCGCGAACACCGGGGAGCTGTTTTTT.

At least ten counts were recorded for this clonotype. The chain uses TRBV6-2 or TRBV6-3 and TRBJ2-7; D may be TRBD2 (7 bases). Germline lookup yields CDR1 MNHEY and CDR2 SVGEGT. The germline V and J ends were trimmed by 5 bases and 0 bases, with 14 bases remaining between them. The CDR3 runs to 15 residues. CDR3 in DNA: TGTGCCAGCAGTATCGGCGGGGGCCTCTCCTACGAGCAGTACTTC. This gives the protein CASSIGGGLSYEQYF.

Ten or more counts support this clonotype. CDR3 DNA: TGCGCCAGCAGCCAGGTCCGGGCGGAGGAAAAACTGTTTTTT. Translation: CASSQVRAEEKLFF. This sequence joins TRBV4-1 and TRBJ1-4, with D uncertain. This CDR3 has 14 amino acids. V lost 3 bases, J lost 8 bases, and 13 bases lay in between. CDR1 is MGHRA and CDR2 is YSYEKL in the germline V gene.

This clonotype occurred many times. This chain connects TRBV5-5 to TRBJ1-1; D is perhaps TRBD1 (6 bases). V dropped 7 bases and J dropped 10 bases, with 14 bases sitting between them. This CDR3 has 11 amino acids. Per the germline V gene, CDR1 is SGHKS and CDR2 is YYEKEE (reference sequence). The CDR3 DNA reads TGTGCCAGCGGTCAGGACAGAGCAGCTTTCTTT. This translates into CASGQDRAAFF.

This clonotype occurred many times. The chain has TRBV6-2 or TRBV6-3 and TRBJ1-2, with D uncertain. The CDR3 length is 12 residues. V lost 7 bases and J lost 1, with 7 bases in between. The germline V gene encodes CDR1 MNHEY and CDR2 SVGEGT. CDR3 sequence reads: CASIGRNYGYTF. CDR3 nucleotides: TGTGCCAGCATTGGGCGTAACTATGGCTACACCTTC.